Sequencing of this T cell receptor beta chain was carried out in a study of T cells after posttransplantation cyclophosphamide. This clone was counted at least ten times. Its antigen remains unknown. On the day of bone marrow donation, the related graft donor provided peripheral blood. Overall study findings and caveats: TRB clonality was highly associated with recipient CMV seropositivity and reactivation. Donor-recipient repertoire similarity was low at 1-2 months, rising over year one. Tissue-infiltrating T cells from skin or gut overlapped little with blood T cells.

Generated by immunoSEQ multiplex PCR, the TCRdb table keeps only in-frame clones and is missing some. The sample was found to contain 40,000 to 55,000 clones, and every one recurs. The source of this sequence is a middle-aged man in good health, CMV-negative, and a related stem cell transplant donor. Sample: PBMCs.

CDR3 sequence: CASSQAGGTGVYTGELFF. The CDR3 DNA reads TGTGCCAGCAGCCAAGCAGGAGGGACAGGTGTTTACACCGGGGAGCTGTTTTTT. The V call is TRBV14, the J call TRBJ2-2, with TRBD1 matching 8 bases. V shed 1 base and J 3 bases; nucleotides not matched to a gene: 10. CDR3 length: 18 amino acids. Germline V gives CDR1 SGHDN, CDR2 FVKESK.